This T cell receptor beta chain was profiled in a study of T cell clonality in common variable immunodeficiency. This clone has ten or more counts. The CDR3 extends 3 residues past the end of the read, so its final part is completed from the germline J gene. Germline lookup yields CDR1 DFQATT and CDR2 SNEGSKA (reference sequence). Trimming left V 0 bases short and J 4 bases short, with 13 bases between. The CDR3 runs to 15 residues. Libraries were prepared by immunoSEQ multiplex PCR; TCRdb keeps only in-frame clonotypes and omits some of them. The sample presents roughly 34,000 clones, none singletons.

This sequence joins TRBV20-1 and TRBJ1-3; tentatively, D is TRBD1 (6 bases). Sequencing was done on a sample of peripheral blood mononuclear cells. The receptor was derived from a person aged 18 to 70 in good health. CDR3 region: CSARDWAGDGNTIYF. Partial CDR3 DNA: TGCAGTGCTAGAGATTGGGCAGGGGACGGAAACACC.